The clone carrying this TCR beta chain was seen more than once but under ten times. This CDR3 spans 14 amino acids. CDR1 is DFQATT and CDR2 is SNEGSKA in the germline V gene (reference sequence). With V trimmed by 3 bases and J by 6 bases, 7 bases remained unmatched. Each CDR3 protein is one row after TCRdb ran MiXCR on the 5' RACE reads. The repertoire holds fewer than 75,000 distinct CDR3 sequences, 15% to 20% seen once, with approximately 4.8% in the top ten. This entry is derived from a study of T cells of healthy individuals. This clonotype was obtained from a human donor in good health. The chain links TRBV20-1 to TRBJ2-7, with 11 bases identical to TRBD2. CDR3 loop: CSARGTSGYPEQYF. The CDR3 bases are TGCAGTGCTAGGGGGACTAGCGGCTACCCCGAGCAGTACTTC.